Shown below are 6 T cell receptor beta chains from a single sample sequenced in a study of T cell clonotyping in hematopoietic cell transplantation. Measured with immunoSEQ multiplex PCR; TCRdb has only the in-frame clones, and not every one. The sample records about 10,000 clones, about 75% being singletons. The sample in question was PBMCs, obtained 30 days after allogeneic stem cell transplant. These receptors all come from a female patient between 35 and 55 years old who had an allogeneic stem cell transplant from a related donor, so T cells may come from the graft donor. Some clones in this sample may be carry-over from other donors' samples.

The chain employs TRBV6-5 and TRBJ2-2; D might be TRBD2 (6 bases). V gave up 6 bases and J gave up 6 bases, with 14 bases separating them. Germline V gene lookup returns CDR1 MNHEY and CDR2 SVGAGI. The CDR3 has 14 amino acids. In nucleotides, the CDR3 is TGTGCCAGCAGAAGAAGCGGGTCGTCCGGGGAGCTGTTTTTT. This gives the protein CASRRSGSSGELFF.

V is TRBV5-6 and J is TRBJ1-2, with D possibly being TRBD1 (5 bases). This CDR3 comprises 12 residues. Germline V gene lookup returns CDR1 SGHDT and CDR2 YYEEEE. V shed 5 bases and J shed 1 base, with 6 bases lying between them. This chain's CDR3 is CASSQGNYGYTF. The DNA for the CDR3 is TGTGCCAGCAGTCAGGGTAACTATGGCTACACCTTC.

The chain uses TRBV6-5 and TRBJ1-5; the D is unclear. This CDR3 has 12 amino acids. V was pared by 3 bases and J by 7 bases, with 7 bases between. Germline lookup yields CDR1 MNHEY and CDR2 SVGAGI. The CDR3: CASSYPGQPQHF. CDR3 coding DNA: TGTGCCAGCAGTTATCCTGGCCAGCCCCAGCATTTT.

The chain couples TRBV27 to TRBJ2-3; D not certain. This CDR3 region has 13 residues. Germline V gene data show CDR1 as MNHEY and CDR2 as SMNVEV (reference sequence). V was shortened by 4 bases and J by 4 bases, with 9 bases between the two germline ends. CDR3 region: CASSSIFPDTQYF. In nucleotides, the CDR3 is TGTGCCAGCAGTTCAATCTTCCCAGATACGCAGTATTTT.

The chain combines TRBV10-3 with TRBJ2-1; 14 bases match TRBD2. This CDR3 comprises 16 residues. Per germline, CDR1 ENHRY and CDR2 SYGVKD. V was clipped by 4 bases and J by 8 bases; unmatched bases: 7. The CDR3 nucleotides are TGTGCCATCAGTGCGTCCGGGACTAGCGGGAGAGATGAGCAGTTCTTC. Its translation is CAISASGTSGRDEQFF.

The rearrangement links TRBV7-9 to TRBJ2-7; D remains ambiguous. V dropped 7 bases and J dropped 6 bases, with 10 bases sitting between them. CDR3 length: 11 residues. The V gene's germline CDR1 is SEHNR and CDR2 FQNEAQ (reference sequence). The CDR3 reads CASTRWAEQYF. The CDR3 region has the DNA TGTGCCAGCACGCGCTGGGCCGAGCAGTACTTC.